The next 10 T cell receptor beta chains were all read from a single sample in a study of blood T cell repertoires in COVID-19. The table came from immunoSEQ multiplex PCR; TCRdb's copy has only in-frame clones and leaves some out. The table shows approximately 280,000 clones, with around 89% occurring only once. Sample: peripheral blood. The source of these receptors is a woman in her sixties or seventies with acute or convalescent COVID-19.

The genes are TRBV6-2 or TRBV6-3 and TRBJ2-7; D gene uncertain. The V gene lost 5 bases and the J gene lost 4 bases, with 6 bases spanning the gap. From germline, CDR1 is MNHEY and CDR2 SVGEGT. The CDR3 extends over 11 amino acids. The CDR3 reads CASSRHYEQYF. CDR3 in DNA: TGTGCCAGCAGTCGACATTACGAGCAGTACTTC.

The rearrangement uses TRBV5-1 and TRBJ2-2, with TRBD1 matching 8 bases. CDR3 length equals 15 residues. V dropped 4 bases and J dropped 4; count of bases not matched to a gene: 6. Germline V gene lookup returns CDR1 SGHRS and CDR2 YFSETQ. Here the CDR3 reads CASSIQQGVTGELFF. The DNA for the CDR3 is TGCGCCAGCAGCATCCAACAGGGGGTCACCGGGGAGCTGTTTTTT.

V usage is TRBV28 and J usage is TRBJ1-1; no definite D call. V was cut by 3 bases and J by 0 bases, with 5 bases left in between. Per the germline V gene, CDR1 is MDHEN and CDR2 is SYDVKM. The CDR3 contains 13 residues. The CDR3 DNA sequence: TGTGCCAGCAGTTTGGCCTTGAACACTGAAGCTTTCTTT. This encodes CASSLALNTEAFF.

This chain connects TRBV28 to TRBJ2-1; D is perhaps TRBD2 (6 bases). This CDR3 is built from 15 residues. V was cut by 5 bases and J by 4 bases, with 15 bases left in between. CDR1 MDHEN and CDR2 SYDVKM come from the germline V gene. CDR3 region: CASSRTRDFYNEQFF. The CDR3 nucleotides are TGTGCCAGCAGTCGGACCCGGGACTTTTACAATGAGCAGTTCTTC.

This CDR3 reads CASRKSGGNEQFF. CDR3 bases: TGTGCCAGCAGGAAATCAGGGGGCAATGAGCAGTTCTTC. V usage is TRBV6-5 and J usage is TRBJ2-1, with 7 bases aligning to TRBD1. This CDR3 is built from 13 residues. The germline V gene has CDR1 MNHEY and CDR2 SVGAGI. The V gene end was trimmed by 6 bases and the J gene end by 6 bases; junction bases not matched to a gene: 5.

The V and J genes are TRBV27 and TRBJ2-7; D perhaps matches TRBD2 (5 bases). Germline CDR1 is MNHEY and CDR2 is SMNVEV (reference sequence). V gave up 6 bases and J gave up 2 bases, with 14 bases separating them. This CDR3 has 14 amino acids. The CDR3 bases are TGTGCCAGCAGGATTTCTGGGAGACCCTACGAGCAGTACTTC. Its translation is CASRISGRPYEQYF.

This chain uses TRBV10-3 with TRBJ2-7, with 7 bases identical to TRBD2. The germline V gene encodes CDR1 ENHRY and CDR2 SYGVKD. This CDR3 region has 14 residues. V lost 8 bases, J lost 1 base, and 8 bases stayed unmatched. The CDR3 sequence: CAIAWERGSYEQYF. Written as DNA, the CDR3 is TGTGCCATCGCATGGGAGCGGGGATCCTACGAGCAGTACTTC.

The chain employs TRBV29-1 and TRBJ2-7, with 8 bases matching TRBD1. The CDR3 covers 13 residues. Germline values: CDR1 SQVTM, CDR2 ANQGSEA. J gave up 6 bases and V 5 bases, and 9 bases lay outside the gene matches. The DNA of the CDR3 is TGCAGCGTTCGTCCGACAGGGGCAGGCGAGCAGTACTTC. Residues: CSVRPTGAGEQYF.

The rearrangement uses TRBV7-9 and TRBJ2-3; the D is unclear. The V end lost 1 base, the J end lost 0 bases, and 5 bases lay between the germline ends. The CDR3 runs 14 residues. Germline V CDR1 and CDR2: SEHNR, FQNEAQ (reference sequence). The CDR3 here is CASSLETSTDTQYF. In nucleotides, the CDR3 is TGTGCCAGCAGCTTAGAGACTAGCACAGATACGCAGTATTTT.

The chain links TRBV4-3 to TRBJ2-5; TRBD1 aligns across 7 bases. Germline assignment: CDR1 LGHNA and CDR2 YSLEER. The CDR3 has 15 residues. J gave up 4 bases and V 3 bases, and 8 bases lay outside the gene matches. The CDR3 protein is CASSQSRGTTETQYF. The CDR3 nucleotides read TGCGCCAGCAGCCAGAGCAGGGGGACAACAGAGACCCAGTACTTC.